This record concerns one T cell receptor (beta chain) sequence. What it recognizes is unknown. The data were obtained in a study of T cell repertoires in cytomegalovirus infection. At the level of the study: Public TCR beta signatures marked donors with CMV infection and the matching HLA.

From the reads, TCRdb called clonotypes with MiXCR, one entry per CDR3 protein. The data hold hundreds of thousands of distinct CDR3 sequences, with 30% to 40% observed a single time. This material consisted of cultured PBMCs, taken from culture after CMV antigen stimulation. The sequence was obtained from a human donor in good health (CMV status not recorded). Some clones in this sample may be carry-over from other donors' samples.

The CDR3 protein is CASMGYRESGYTF. As DNA, the CDR3 is TGTGCCAGTATGGGGTACCGGGAAAGCGGCTACACCTTC. The chain couples TRBV19 to TRBJ1-2; D is uncertain. Trimming shortened V by 7 bases and J by 8 bases, and 17 bases separated the two germline ends. The CDR3 has 13 amino acids. From germline, CDR1 is LNHDA and CDR2 SQIVND (reference sequence). Using reference TRBV19 and TRBJ1-2 for the parts outside the CDR3, the full variable domain is DGGITQSPKYLFRKEGQNVTLSCEQNLNHDAMYWYRQDPGQGLRLIYYSQIVNDFQKGDIAEGYSVSREKKESFPLTVTSAQKNPTAFYLCASMGYRESGYTFGSGTRLTVV.